The sequence of this TCR beta chain was determined in a study of blood T cell repertoires in COVID-19. TCRdb's copy holds only in-frame clones and misses some; the assay was immunoSEQ multiplex PCR. The sample contains 120,000 or so clones, roughly 70% of which appear only once. The CDR3 has 13 residues. Germline loops: CDR1 SGHRS, CDR2 YFSETQ. V was clipped by 2 bases and J by 2 bases, with 7 bases between them. Material for sequencing was peripheral blood. This chain uses TRBV5-1 with TRBJ1-1; D remains unclear. The source is a human donor with acute or convalescent COVID-19. The donor label of this sample is uncertain. This CDR3 is CASSFTVNTEAFF. In nucleotides, the CDR3 is TGCGCCAGCAGCTTCACAGTAAACACTGAAGCTTTCTTT.